The 28 T cell receptor beta chains in this list originate from one sample, sequenced in a study of blood T cell dynamics during melanoma immunotherapy. The repertoire was sequenced with immunoSEQ multiplex PCR; TCRdb's copy has only in-frame clones and lacks some. The sample yields about 13,000 clones, roughly 90% seen once. The time point is: pre-treatment baseline. The specimen was blood, collected from a patient treated with checkpoint blockade. These receptors came from a human donor with melanoma.

The chain recombines TRBV11-2 with TRBJ2-3; 10 nucleotides agree with TRBD2. CDR3 length equals 18 residues. Germline trimming cut 3 bases from V and 2 bases from J; bases unmatched to any gene: 11. In germline, CDR1 is SGHAT, CDR2 FQNNGV. CDR3 in DNA: TGTGCCAGCAGCTTCGGCCTAGCGGGAGTCTTTCCCACAGATACGCAGTATTTT. This translates into CASSFGLAGVFPTDTQYF. The full variable domain, its missing parts supplied by reference TRBV11-2 and TRBJ2-3, is EAGVAQSPRYKIIEKRQSVAFWCNPISGHATLYWYQQILGQGPKLLIQFQNNGVVDDSQLPKDRFSAERLKGVDSTLKIQPAKLEDSAVYLCASSFGLAGVFPTDTQYFGPGTRLTVL.

This chain links TRBV25-1 with TRBJ1-1; D is possibly TRBD1 (5 bases). The length of the CDR3 is 13 residues. V lost 7 bases to trimming and J lost 0 bases, with 9 bases between them. Germline assignment: CDR1 MGHDK and CDR2 SYGVNS. CDR3 sequence (DNA): TGTGCCAGCAAAAAAGGGGTGAACACTGAAGCTTTCTTT. Its protein product is CASKKGVNTEAFF.

V and J are TRBV9 and TRBJ2-5, with D perhaps given as TRBD1 or TRBD2 (5 bases each). CDR1 is SGDLS and CDR2 is YYNGEE in the germline V gene. CDR3 length: 14 amino acids. With 4 bases removed from V and 4 bases from J, the gap between germline ends came to 14 bases. CDR3 sequence: CASSRRWDAETQYF. The CDR3 DNA reads as TGTGCCAGCAGCCGTCGTTGGGACGCAGAGACCCAGTACTTC.

This clone was observed a single time. The CDR3: CASSADSSGANVLTF. Here the CDR3 DNA reads TGTGCCAGCAGCGCTGACAGTTCTGGGGCCAACGTCCTGACTTTC. The gene calls are TRBV9 and TRBJ2-6; D may be TRBD1 (5 bases). CDR1 is SGDLS, CDR2 YYNGEE, per germline. The CDR3 totals 15 residues. Trimming stripped 3 bases from V and 1 base from J, with 8 bases between. Using reference TRBV9 and TRBJ2-6 for the parts outside the CDR3, the full variable domain is DSGVTQTPKHLITATGQRVTLRCSPRSGDLSVYWYQQSLDQGLQFLIQYYNGEERAKGNILERFSAQQFPDLHSELNLSSLELGDSALYFCASSADSSGANVLTFGAGSRLTVL.

This chain joins TRBV9 and TRBJ2-1; possibly TRBD2 for D (6 bases). Between the trimmed V and J ends, which lost 6 bases and 5 bases, there was a span of 24 bases. The germline gives CDR1 SGDLS, CDR2 YYNGEE. The CDR3 contains 17 residues. The CDR3: CASTKSGYGGGNNEQFF. The CDR3 DNA is TGTGCCAGCACCAAAAGCGGGTACGGGGGTGGGAACAATGAGCAGTTCTTC. The full variable domain, with the rest looked up from reference TRBV9 and TRBJ2-1, is DSGVTQTPKHLITATGQRVTLRCSPRSGDLSVYWYQQSLDQGLQFLIQYYNGEERAKGNILERFSAQQFPDLHSELNLSSLELGDSALYFCASTKSGYGGGNNEQFFGPGTRLTVL.

J is TRBJ1-5 and V is TRBV28; perhaps TRBD1 as D (5 bases). The V gene's germline CDR1 is MDHEN and CDR2 SYDVKM. Trimming removed 3 bases from V and 3 bases from J, with 9 bases in between. The CDR3 runs to 14 residues. In DNA, the CDR3 is TGTGCCAGCAGTTTGGGGCAGAACAATCAGCCCCAGCATTTT. Translating it yields CASSLGQNNQPQHF.

The genes are TRBV7-2 and TRBJ1-5; unclear D gene. The CDR3 has 13 residues. Trimming removed 1 base at V and 6 bases at J, with 7 bases between. Looked up from germline, CDR1 is SGHTA and CDR2 is FQGNSA. For the CDR3, the DNA is TGTGCCAGCAGCTTAGATCGTCTTCAGCCCCAGCATTTT. It translates to CASSLDRLQPQHF.

This chain joins TRBV5-5 and TRBJ2-1; 11 bases map to TRBD1. The junction had 8 bases not matched to a gene; V was cut back by 4 bases and J by 8 bases. From germline, CDR1 is SGHKS and CDR2 YYEKEE (reference sequence). This CDR3 region has 15 residues. In DNA, the CDR3 is TGTGCCAGCAGCGCCCGGGACAGGGGGGATTATGAGCAGTTCTTC. Encoded protein: CASSARDRGDYEQFF.

The genes are TRBV13 and TRBJ2-7; 7 bases align to TRBD1. The CDR3 contains 15 residues. Germline CDR1 PRHDT, CDR2 FYEKMQ (reference sequence). The V and J ends lost 5 bases and 4 bases, in that order; junction bases with no gene match: 11. The CDR3 DNA follows: TGTGCCAGCAGCGACACAGGGGATCGGAGATACGAGCAGTACTTC. Its protein product is CASSDTGDRRYEQYF.

The chain is built from TRBV7-9 and TRBJ1-1; no clear D. Germline CDR1 and CDR2: SEHNR and FQNEAQ (reference sequence). The CDR3 has 15 residues. The V end lost 1 base, the J end lost 1 base, and 10 bases lay between the germline ends. The chain's CDR3 is CASSLGNGGNTEAFF. The CDR3 DNA reads as TGTGCCAGCAGCTTAGGGAACGGTGGGAACACTGAAGCTTTCTTT.

The V gene is TRBV27, the J gene TRBJ2-7, with 7 bases identical to TRBD1. V shed 5 bases, J shed 2 bases, and the junction held 6 bases outside the gene matches. Germline CDR1 MNHEY, CDR2 SMNVEV (reference sequence). The CDR3 runs to 14 residues. The CDR3 is CASSPGQTTYEQYF. CDR3 nucleotides: TGTGCCAGCAGTCCGGGACAGACCACCTACGAGCAGTACTTC.

The rearrangement links TRBV9 to TRBJ2-7; TRBD2 is a possible D gene (6 bases). V was pared by 1 base and J by 7 bases, with 15 bases between. Germline values: CDR1 SGDLS, CDR2 YYNGEE. The CDR3 sequence is 14 residues long. CDR3 sequence (DNA): TGTGCCAGCAGCGTAAACAATTTGGGGGGAGAGCAGTACTTC. Translated: CASSVNNLGGEQYF.

The gene calls are TRBV6-1 and TRBJ1-3; TRBD1 matches at 10 bases. The germline gives CDR1 MNHNS, CDR2 SASEGT. Germline trimming cut 3 bases from V and 8 bases from J; bases unmatched to any gene: 4. The length of the CDR3 is 14 residues. The CDR3 is CASSDRDRGDTIYF. The CDR3 DNA is TGTGCCAGCAGTGACCGGGACAGGGGAGACACCATATATTTT.

The V gene is TRBV5-5, the J gene TRBJ2-3; 7 nucleotides match TRBD2. The germline gives CDR1 SGHKS, CDR2 YYEKEE (reference sequence). The CDR3 is 16 residues long. J was trimmed by 6 bases and V by 7 bases; bases with no gene match: 17. The CDR3 loop reads CASDNPPAGVGDTQYF. CDR3 DNA sequence: TGTGCCAGCGACAACCCCCCGGCGGGAGTAGGGGATACGCAGTATTTT.

This rearrangement joins TRBV29-1 to TRBJ1-1, with D possibly matching TRBD1 (5 bases). This CDR3 spans 13 amino acids. Trimming removed 7 bases from V and 4 bases from J, with 16 bases in between. Germline assignment: CDR1 SQVTM and CDR2 ANQGSEA. The DNA for the CDR3 is TGCAGCGGCTTCAGGGATGCGGGCACTGAAGCTTTCTTT. Amino acids: CSGFRDAGTEAFF.

This chain links TRBV6-5 with TRBJ1-1; TRBD1 is a possible D gene (6 bases). The germline CDR1 and CDR2 sequences are MNHEY and SVGAGI. Trimming left V 2 bases short and J 9 bases short, with 10 bases between. This CDR3 is built from 12 residues. CDR3 sequence reads: CASSYPDSQAFF. DNA of the CDR3: TGTGCCAGCAGTTACCCGGACAGTCAAGCTTTCTTT.

The chain has TRBV11-2 and TRBJ2-3; TRBD1 might be the D (6 bases). This CDR3 region has 16 residues. V was shortened by 6 bases and J by 2 bases, with 18 bases between the two germline ends. The germline V gene has CDR1 SGHAT and CDR2 FQNNGV. The CDR3 region is CASSIQGSSYTDTQYF. The CDR3 nucleotides read TGTGCCAGCAGTATTCAGGGGTCTTCCTACACAGATACGCAGTATTTT.

The rearrangement uses TRBV9 and TRBJ1-2; TRBD1 might be the D (6 bases). Looked up from germline, CDR1 is SGDLS and CDR2 is YYNGEE. The CDR3 consists of 14 residues. The ends were cut back, 3 bases at V and 7 bases at J, with 16 bases in the middle. CDR3: CASSGPAGEGGYTF. Written as DNA, the CDR3 is TGTGCCAGCAGCGGGCCGGCAGGGGAAGGTGGCTACACCTTC.

J is TRBJ2-7 and V is TRBV11-2; TRBD2 is a possible D gene (6 bases). The V and J ends lost 6 bases and 8 bases respectively, with 17 bases between them. CDR3 length: 13 amino acids. Germline V gene lookup returns CDR1 SGHAT and CDR2 FQNNGV. The CDR3 DNA reads as TGTGCCAGCAGTCAGGAGGAGGGACGCAAGCAGTACTTC. It codes for CASSQEEGRKQYF.

This clone turned up a few times. The CDR3 DNA is TGTGCCAGCAGCCCGGGGACAGAAGCTTTCTTT. Its protein product is CASSPGTEAFF. V is TRBV7-9 and J is TRBJ1-1; possibly TRBD1 for D (6 bases). The CDR3 has 11 residues. Germline V lookup: CDR1 SEHNR, CDR2 FQNEAQ (reference sequence). V shed 5 bases and J shed 8 bases, with 9 bases lying between them.

V is TRBV7-6 and J is TRBJ2-6, with D hard to call. Trimming removed 3 bases from V and 0 bases from J, with 12 bases in between. The germline V gene has CDR1 SGHVS and CDR2 FNYEAQ. This CDR3 contains 17 residues. CDR3 in DNA: TGTGCCAGCAGCTTCCGGGCTACGAGCTCTGGGGCCAACGTCCTGACTTTC. Translating gives CASSFRATSSGANVLTF.

This clone appeared a single time. CDR3 nucleotide sequence: TGTGCCAGCTCCGGGACGGTGGACAGCGAGCAGTACTTC. It is translated as CASSGTVDSEQYF. The V and J genes are TRBV18 and TRBJ2-7, with D possibly being TRBD1 (6 bases). CDR1 is KGHSH, CDR2 LQKENI, per germline. V was cut by 6 bases and J by 6 bases, with 15 bases left in between. The CDR3 covers 13 residues.

The V and J genes are TRBV6-5 and TRBJ2-7; 7 bases fit TRBD2. The CDR3 totals 14 residues. Trimming removed 2 bases from V and 5 bases from J; junction bases left unmatched: 6. CDR1 and CDR2 (germline): MNHEY, SVGAGI. The CDR3 nucleotides read TGTGCCAGCAGTTACCAGCGGGGCCCCCACGAGCAGTACTTC. It specifies CASSYQRGPHEQYF.

V and J are TRBV5-4 and TRBJ2-1, with 14 bases fitting TRBD2. The CDR3 extends over 17 amino acids. The J segment lost 0 bases and the V segment lost 8 bases, leaving 7 bases of the junction unmatched. Germline CDR1 and CDR2: SGHNT and YYREEE (reference sequence). The CDR3 sequence: CASSGLAGVSSYNEQFF. CDR3 nucleotide sequence: TGTGCCAGTTCGGGACTAGCGGGGGTAAGCTCCTACAATGAGCAGTTCTTC. Drawing the rest from reference TRBV5-4 and TRBJ2-1, the complete variable domain is ETGVTQSPTHLIKTRGQQVTLRCSSQSGHNTVSWYQQALGQGPQFIFQYYREEENGRGNFPPRFSGLQFPNYSSELNVNALELDDSALYLCASSGLAGVSSYNEQFFGPGTRLTVL.

The V and J genes are TRBV18 and TRBJ1-1; D unresolved. Germline V gene sequence: CDR1 KGHSH, CDR2 LQKENI. This CDR3 has 14 amino acids. Trimming left V 3 bases short and J 0 bases short, with 8 bases between. The CDR3 loop is CASSPQKLNTEAFF. DNA for the CDR3: TGTGCCAGCTCACCTCAGAAGCTGAACACTGAAGCTTTCTTT.

The rearrangement uses TRBV9 and TRBJ2-3; 10 nucleotides align to TRBD1. Germline assignment: CDR1 SGDLS and CDR2 YYNGEE. This CDR3 contains 15 residues. V trimming: 0 bases; J trimming: 6 bases; junction bases outside the gene matches: 4. For the CDR3, the DNA is TGTGCCAGCAGCGTAGCAGACAGGGGGCCGGATACGCAGTATTTT. It encodes CASSVADRGPDTQYF.

The J gene is TRBJ1-2, the V gene TRBV9; D perhaps matches TRBD1 (5 bases). Per germline, CDR1 SGDLS and CDR2 YYNGEE. V lost 0 bases to trimming and J lost 8 bases, with 11 bases between them. This CDR3 contains 13 residues. CDR3 bases: TGTGCCAGCAGCGTAGGAGCAGGGAACGGCTACACCTTC. It is translated as CASSVGAGNGYTF.

J is TRBJ2-1 and V is TRBV6-4; 7 bases fit TRBD2. V lost 2 bases, J lost 5 bases, and 3 bases stayed unmatched. CDR3 length: 14 amino acids. Looked up from germline, CDR1 is MRHNA and CDR2 is SNTAGT. The CDR3 DNA follows: TGTGCCAGCAGTGACACTAGCGTGAACAATGAGCAGTTCTTC. This encodes CASSDTSVNNEQFF.